The 27 T cell receptor beta chains below were found in one sample sequenced in a study of blood T cell repertoires in COVID-19. Profiled with immunoSEQ multiplex PCR; TCRdb holds only in-frame clones, not every one. The sample lists about 100,000 clones, over 75% seen once, with 7% to 9.5% in the top ten. Sequencing was performed on peripheral blood. Receptors originate from a young man in a cohort sampled during active COVID-19.

The chain joins TRBV19 to TRBJ2-2; perhaps TRBD1 as D (5 bases). Trimming took 11 bases from V and 2 from J, leaving 27 bases between them. In germline, CDR1 is LNHDA, CDR2 SQIVND (reference sequence). CDR3 length: 18 residues. CDR3 coding DNA: TGTGCCTCTTGGGGCGGACCGCTCTCAAGGGGCAACACCGGGGAGCTGTTTTTT. Translated, it gives CASWGGPLSRGNTGELFF.

The chain joins TRBV7-2 to TRBJ2-1, with 12 bases fitting TRBD2. CDR3 length: 15 residues. The trim removed 8 bases at V and 4 bases at J, leaving 6 bases unmatched. Germline CDR1 reads SGHTA; CDR2 reads FQGNSA. In DNA, the CDR3 is TGTGCCAGCGCTGCGGGACTAGCGGGTTACAATGAGCAGTTCTTC. As protein: CASAAGLAGYNEQFF.

V usage is TRBV29-1 and J usage is TRBJ2-3; TRBD1 agrees at 11 bases. The germline gives CDR1 SQVTM, CDR2 ANQGSEA. The CDR3 totals 14 residues. Trimming at V came to 7 bases and at J to 4 bases, leaving 7 bases not matched to a gene. DNA of the CDR3: TGCAGCGCACCAGGGGGACAGGGGGCAGATACGCAGTATTTT. Protein: CSAPGGQGADTQYF.

This sequence joins TRBV2 and TRBJ2-3, with TRBD2 identical over 9 bases. Germline CDR1 and CDR2: SNHLY and FYNNEI. V lost 4 bases, J lost 4 bases, and 6 bases stayed unmatched. The CDR3 consists of 15 residues. The CDR3 is CASSGASGVPDTQYF. The DNA for the CDR3 is TGTGCCAGCAGTGGGGCTAGCGGGGTCCCAGATACGCAGTATTTT.

The chain links TRBV19 to TRBJ1-1; possible D gene TRBD1, 6 bases. This CDR3 comprises 12 residues. Germline-derived CDR1 and CDR2 are LNHDA and SQIVND (reference sequence). V lost 6 bases, J lost 7 bases, and 12 bases lay in between. In DNA, the CDR3 is TGTGCCAGTAGGTACAGGGACGGTGAAGCTTTCTTT. Translating gives CASRYRDGEAFF.

The V and J genes are TRBV9 and TRBJ1-1; D not resolved. Between the trimmed V and J ends, which lost 5 bases and 1 base, there was a span of 12 bases. This CDR3 contains 14 residues. Germline-derived CDR1 and CDR2 are SGDLS and YYNGEE. CDR3 residues: CASSVDFGNTEAFF. CDR3 nucleotide sequence: TGTGCCAGCAGTGTCGACTTCGGGAACACTGAAGCTTTCTTT.

In nucleotides, the CDR3 is TGTGCCACCAGTACAGGCGGAGAAACTAGCACAGATACGCAGTATTTT. It is translated as CATSTGGETSTDTQYF. The genes are TRBV24-1 and TRBJ2-3; TRBD1 might be the D (5 bases). The CDR3 runs to 16 residues. Germline-derived CDR1 and CDR2 are KGHDR and SFDVKD. V was shortened by 6 bases and J by 0 bases, with 15 bases between the two germline ends.

The gene calls are TRBV24-1 and TRBJ1-5; D is possibly TRBD1 (6 bases). The CDR3 runs to 19 residues. Germline CDR1 and CDR2: KGHDR and SFDVKD. V was shortened by 4 bases and J by 0 bases, with 21 bases between the two germline ends. The CDR3 region has the DNA TGTGCCACCAGTGACCCACCACACGACAGGTTCTATAGCAATCAGCCCCAGCATTTT. It is translated as CATSDPPHDRFYSNQPQHF.

The chain joins TRBV10-2 to TRBJ2-5; 12 nucleotides match TRBD2. This CDR3 region has 13 residues. Germline CDR1 WSHSY, CDR2 SAAADI. The J segment lost 7 bases and the V segment lost 8 bases, leaving 5 bases of the junction unmatched. In nucleotides, the CDR3 is TGCGCCAGCCTAGCGGGGGGGCTGGGGACCCAGTACTTC. It yields the protein CASLAGGLGTQYF.

This clone was detected only once. J is TRBJ1-6 and V is TRBV15, with 7 nucleotides matching TRBD1. V was clipped by 5 bases and J by 2 bases; unmatched bases: 6. The CDR3 loop spans 16 amino acids. Germline values: CDR1 LNHNV, CDR2 YYDKDF (reference sequence). The CDR3 region has the DNA TGTGCCACCAGCCGCGGACAGGTGGCCTATAATTCACCCCTCCACTTT. This translates into CATSRGQVAYNSPLHF. The variable domain in full, completed from reference TRBV15 and TRBJ1-6, reads DAMVIQNPRYQVTQFGKPVTLSCSQTLNHNVMYWYQQKSSQAPKLLFHYYDKDFNNEADTPDNFQSRRPNTSFCFLDIRSPGLGDTAMYLCATSRGQVAYNSPLHFGNGTRLTVT.

This chain links TRBV11-2 with TRBJ2-1; 12 bases map to TRBD2. The ends lost 6 bases at V and 4 bases at J; junction bases unmatched: 4. Germline V gene data show CDR1 as SGHAT and CDR2 as FQNNGV. The CDR3 is 15 amino acids. This CDR3 reads CASSPSGGVYNEQFF. CDR3 coding DNA: TGTGCCAGCAGTCCTAGCGGGGGGGTGTACAATGAGCAGTTCTTC. Full variable domain (remainder filled in from reference TRBV11-2 and TRBJ2-1): EAGVAQSPRYKIIEKRQSVAFWCNPISGHATLYWYQQILGQGPKLLIQFQNNGVVDDSQLPKDRFSAERLKGVDSTLKIQPAKLEDSAVYLCASSPSGGVYNEQFFGPGTRLTVL.

The chain carries TRBV7-8 and TRBJ1-3; D ambiguous. The CDR3 consists of 18 residues. The germline V gene has CDR1 SGHVS and CDR2 FQNEAQ. The ends were cut back, 0 bases at V and 4 bases at J, with 19 bases in the middle. CDR3 coding DNA: TGTGCCAGCAGCTTAGCGATACCCCGGGAAGGACGCGGAAACACCATATATTTT. Encoded protein: CASSLAIPREGRGNTIYF.

This sequence joins TRBV5-1 and TRBJ2-1; no clear D gene. The CDR3 sequence is 11 residues long. CDR1 and CDR2 from the germline V gene are SGHRS and YFSETQ. V lost 5 bases, J lost 3 bases, and 3 bases lay in between. The CDR3: CASSRYNEQFF. In nucleotides, the CDR3 is TGCGCCAGCAGTCGCTACAATGAGCAGTTCTTC.

This clone was observed a single time. The rearrangement uses TRBV7-9 and TRBJ2-3, with D tentatively TRBD2 (6 bases). Germline CDR1 SEHNR, CDR2 FQNEAQ (reference sequence). This CDR3 contains 16 residues. Trimming removed 3 bases from V and 2 bases from J, with 15 bases in between. The CDR3 sequence is CASSLDGGDLTDTQYF. The DNA of the CDR3 is TGTGCCAGCAGCTTGGATGGAGGGGACCTCACAGATACGCAGTATTTT.

J is TRBJ2-1 and V is TRBV3-1 (or the pseudogene TRBV3-2), with 10 bases matching TRBD2. After removal of 2 bases from V and 6 bases from J, the junction contained 1 base not matched to a gene. Germline assignment: CDR1 LGHDT and CDR2 YNNKEL (reference sequence). The CDR3 sequence is 14 residues long. The CDR3 sequence: CASSQQRGGNEQFF. The DNA for the CDR3 is TGTGCCAGCAGCCAACAGCGGGGGGGCAATGAGCAGTTCTTC.

The chain has TRBV11-2 and TRBJ2-4; D possibly corresponds to TRBD1 (6 bases). The V gene lost 6 bases and the J gene lost 7 bases, with 13 bases spanning the gap. The CDR3 is 13 residues long. Looked up from germline, CDR1 is SGHAT and CDR2 is FQNNGV. Here the CDR3 reads CASSSGRGNIQYF. The DNA of the CDR3 is TGTGCCAGCAGTTCAGGCAGGGGTAACATTCAGTACTTC. Full variable domain (missing parts from reference TRBV11-2 and TRBJ2-4): EAGVAQSPRYKIIEKRQSVAFWCNPISGHATLYWYQQILGQGPKLLIQFQNNGVVDDSQLPKDRFSAERLKGVDSTLKIQPAKLEDSAVYLCASSSGRGNIQYFGAGTRLSVL.

This clone was seen once. The chain is built from TRBV30 and TRBJ2-7; 9 nucleotides agree with TRBD1. The CDR3 is 15 residues long. The J segment lost 2 bases and the V segment lost 2 bases, leaving 7 bases of the junction unmatched. Per germline, CDR1 GTSNPN and CDR2 SVGIG (reference sequence). In DNA form, the CDR3 reads TGTGCCTGGAGTCTCACGACAGGGGGGCCCTACGAGCAGTACTTC. Its protein product is CAWSLTTGGPYEQYF.

This chain joins TRBV19 and TRBJ2-2; D not resolved. The CDR3 contains 10 residues. Germline V gene data show CDR1 as LNHDA and CDR2 as SQIVND (reference sequence). Trimming took 8 bases from V and 7 from J, leaving 5 bases between them. CDR3 protein: CASGVGELFF. As DNA, the CDR3 is TGTGCCAGTGGAGTCGGGGAGCTGTTTTTT. Full variable domain (missing parts from reference TRBV19 and TRBJ2-2): DGGITQSPKYLFRKEGQNVTLSCEQNLNHDAMYWYRQDPGQGLRLIYYSQIVNDFQKGDIAEGYSVSREKKESFPLTVTSAQKNPTAFYLCASGVGELFFGEGSRLTVL.

This chain joins TRBV6-5 and TRBJ1-5; no clear D gene. The CDR3 spans 15 residues. Per germline, CDR1 MNHEY and CDR2 SVGAGI. The V end was cut by 0 bases, the J end by 6 bases, with 12 bases between. CDR3 protein: CASSYSSYSGQPQHF. In nucleotides, the CDR3 is TGTGCCAGCAGTTACTCGTCCTATTCGGGTCAGCCCCAGCATTTT.

This rearrangement joins TRBV4-1 to TRBJ1-3; D is unclear. CDR1 is MGHRA and CDR2 is YSYEKL in the germline V gene. The CDR3 covers 14 residues. V was cut by 5 bases and J by 0 bases, with 8 bases left in between. CDR3 in amino acids: CASSLYRSGNTIYF. CDR3 DNA: TGCGCCAGCAGCTTGTATCGCTCTGGAAACACCATATATTTT.

The chain carries TRBV10-3 and TRBJ2-7; D gene uncertain. CDR3 length equals 12 residues. CDR1 is ENHRY, CDR2 SYGVKD, per germline. Trimming took off 3 bases at V and 2 bases at J, with 5 bases between the two ends. CDR3 in DNA: TGTGCCATCAGTGACACGGCCTACGAGCAGTACTTC. It yields the protein CAISDTAYEQYF.

V and J are TRBV7-9 and TRBJ2-5, with D possibly being TRBD2 (7 bases). Trimming removed 5 bases from V and 2 bases from J, with 15 bases in between. The CDR3 extends over 15 amino acids. Germline values: CDR1 SEHNR, CDR2 FQNEAQ (reference sequence). DNA of the CDR3: TGTGCCAGCAGCCCCGGGGGGCACGGGCAAGAGACCCAGTACTTC. Translated, it gives CASSPGGHGQETQYF.

The chain links TRBV7-6 to TRBJ2-3; TRBD1 matches at 11 bases. Germline V gives CDR1 SGHVS, CDR2 FNYEAQ. V lost 4 bases, J lost 5 bases, and 5 bases stayed unmatched. The CDR3 contains 15 residues. CDR3 nucleotides: TGTGCCAGCAGCTACGGACAGGGGGCCGAAGATACGCAGTATTTT. It codes for CASSYGQGAEDTQYF.

V and J are TRBV27 and TRBJ1-1; the D gene is possibly TRBD1 (5 bases). Germline assignment: CDR1 MNHEY and CDR2 SMNVEV (reference sequence). V was trimmed by 1 base and J by 1 base, leaving 13 bases between them. This CDR3 has 16 amino acids. The CDR3 DNA follows: TGTGCCAGCAGTTTATTCCCCCAAGGGGCGAACACTGAAGCTTTCTTT. It specifies CASSLFPQGANTEAFF.

For the CDR3, the DNA is TGTGCCAGCAGCTTCGGACAGACCACAGATACGCAGTATTTT. Translation gives CASSFGQTTDTQYF. This chain uses TRBV13 with TRBJ2-3, with a possible D match to TRBD1 (6 bases). Germline values: CDR1 PRHDT, CDR2 FYEKMQ (reference sequence). The CDR3 has 14 amino acids. With 3 bases removed from V and 2 bases from J, the gap between germline ends came to 9 bases.

The CDR3 sequence is CASSEYGTSSYEQYF. In DNA, the CDR3 is TGTGCCAGCAGTGAGTATGGGACTAGCTCCTACGAGCAGTACTTC. The rearrangement uses TRBV6-1 and TRBJ2-7, with TRBD2 matching 8 bases. CDR1 and CDR2 (germline): MNHNS, SASEGT. The CDR3 is 15 amino acids. Losses at the gene ends were 3 bases for V and 0 bases for J; bases not matched to a gene: 4.

This clone was counted once. The J gene is TRBJ1-1, the V gene TRBV6-5; a weak D match, TRBD1 (5 bases). This CDR3 is built from 13 residues. V lost 7 bases to trimming and J lost 5 bases, with 14 bases between them. Germline lookup yields CDR1 MNHEY and CDR2 SVGAGI. The CDR3 reads CASTPKRGTEAFF. For the CDR3, the DNA is TGTGCCAGCACCCCAAAAAGGGGAACTGAAGCTTTCTTT.